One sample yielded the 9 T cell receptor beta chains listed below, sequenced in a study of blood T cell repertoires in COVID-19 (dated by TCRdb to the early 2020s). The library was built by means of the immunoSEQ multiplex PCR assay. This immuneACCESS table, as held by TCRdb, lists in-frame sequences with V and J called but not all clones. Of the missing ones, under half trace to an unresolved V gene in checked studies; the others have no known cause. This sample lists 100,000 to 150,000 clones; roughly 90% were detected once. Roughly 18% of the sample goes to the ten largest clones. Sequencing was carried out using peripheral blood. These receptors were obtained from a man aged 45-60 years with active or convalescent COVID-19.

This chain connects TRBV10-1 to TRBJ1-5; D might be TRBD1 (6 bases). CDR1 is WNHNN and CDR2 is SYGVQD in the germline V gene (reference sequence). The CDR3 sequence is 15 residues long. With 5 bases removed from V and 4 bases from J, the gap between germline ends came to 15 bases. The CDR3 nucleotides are TGCGCCAGCAGTCGAGACAGGTCCTTGAATCAGCCCCAGCATTTT. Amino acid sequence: CASSRDRSLNQPQHF.

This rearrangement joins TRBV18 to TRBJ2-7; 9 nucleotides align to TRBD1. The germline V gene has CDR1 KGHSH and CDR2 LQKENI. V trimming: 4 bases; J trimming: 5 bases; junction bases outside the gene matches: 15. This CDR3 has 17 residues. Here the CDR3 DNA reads TGTGCCAGCTCACGAAACGCGCTGGACAGGGGAGTCAACGAGCAGTACTTC. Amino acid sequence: CASSRNALDRGVNEQYF. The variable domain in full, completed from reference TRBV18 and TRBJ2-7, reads NAGVMQNPRHLVRRRGQEARLRCSPMKGHSHVYWYRQLPEEGLKFMVYLQKENIIDESGMPKERFSAEFPKEGPSILRIQQVVRGDSAAYFCASSRNALDRGVNEQYFGPGTRLTVT.

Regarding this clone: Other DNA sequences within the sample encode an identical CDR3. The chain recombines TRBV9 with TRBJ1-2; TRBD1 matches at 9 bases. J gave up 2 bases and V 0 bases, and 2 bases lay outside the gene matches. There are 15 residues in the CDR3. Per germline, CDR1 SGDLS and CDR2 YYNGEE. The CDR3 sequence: CASSVDGTGNYGYTF. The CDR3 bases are TGTGCCAGCAGCGTAGATGGGACAGGGAACTATGGCTACACCTTC.

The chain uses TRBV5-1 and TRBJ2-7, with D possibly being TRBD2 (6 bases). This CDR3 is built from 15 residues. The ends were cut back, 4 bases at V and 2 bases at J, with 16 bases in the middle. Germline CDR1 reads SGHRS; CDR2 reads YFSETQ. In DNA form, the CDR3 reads TGCGCCAGCAGCGAGATTCACGGACTAACCTACGAGCAGTACTTC. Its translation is CASSEIHGLTYEQYF.

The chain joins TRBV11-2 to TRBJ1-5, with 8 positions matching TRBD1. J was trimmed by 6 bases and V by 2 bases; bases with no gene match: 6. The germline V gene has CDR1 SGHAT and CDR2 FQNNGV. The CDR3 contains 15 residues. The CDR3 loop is CASSLSGQGSQPQHF. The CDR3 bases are TGTGCCAGCAGCTTATCTGGACAGGGTAGTCAGCCCCAGCATTTT.

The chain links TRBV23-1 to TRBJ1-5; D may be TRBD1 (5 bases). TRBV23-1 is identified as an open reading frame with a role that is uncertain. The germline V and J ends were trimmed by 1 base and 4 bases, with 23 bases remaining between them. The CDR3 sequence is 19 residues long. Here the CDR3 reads CASSQFVPRDSLGNQPQHF. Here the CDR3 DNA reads TGCGCCAGCAGTCAATTTGTCCCTAGGGACTCACTCGGGAATCAGCCCCAGCATTTT.

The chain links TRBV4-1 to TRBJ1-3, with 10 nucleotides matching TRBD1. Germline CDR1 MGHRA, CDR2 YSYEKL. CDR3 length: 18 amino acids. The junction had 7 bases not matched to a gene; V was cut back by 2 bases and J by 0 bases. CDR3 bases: TGCGCCAGCAGCCAACAAGGACAGGGGGTGAACTCTGGAAACACCATATATTTT. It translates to CASSQQGQGVNSGNTIYF.

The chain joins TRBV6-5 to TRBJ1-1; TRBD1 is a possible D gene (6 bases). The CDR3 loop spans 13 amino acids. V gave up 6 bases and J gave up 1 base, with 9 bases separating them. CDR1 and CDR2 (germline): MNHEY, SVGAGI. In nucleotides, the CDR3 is TGTGCCAGCAGAGGGGGACAGAACACTGAAGCTTTCTTT. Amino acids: CASRGGQNTEAFF.

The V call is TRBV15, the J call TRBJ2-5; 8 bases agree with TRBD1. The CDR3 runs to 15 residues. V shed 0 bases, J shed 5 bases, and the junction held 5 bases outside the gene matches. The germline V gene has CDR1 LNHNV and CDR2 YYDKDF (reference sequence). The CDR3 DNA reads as TGTGCCACCAGCAGAGAGACAGGGGTCTGGGAGACCCAGTACTTC. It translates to CATSRETGVWETQYF.